This T cell receptor (beta chain) emerged from a study of blood T cell repertoires in COVID-19. Study-wide background: Sources were T cells, B-cell-depleted T cells, or PBMCs; the material itself was cDNA or gDNA.

TCRdb keeps only in-frame clones here, not all; method: immunoSEQ multiplex PCR. This table holds under 55,000 clones, roughly 85% found once. The V and J ends lost 8 bases and 3 bases respectively, with 11 bases between them. The CDR3 covers 13 residues. Germline V CDR1 and CDR2: WSHSY, SAAADI. The sample was peripheral blood. The J gene is TRBJ1-3, the V gene TRBV10-2, with D hard to call. The TCR originated in a man aged 70 or older with acute or convalescent COVID-19. The CDR3 nucleotides read TGCGCCAGCGATGGAGGGAATGGAAACACCATATATTTT. This encodes CASDGGNGNTIYF.